Included here is one TCR beta chain sequence, with context. Antigen: not known. This sample is part of a study of CD8 T cells in ankylosing spondylitis. Study-wide points: Several highly homologous variants formed a TCR beta motif that appeared characteristic of ankylosing spondylitis blood. Disease-linked clones were reportedly significantly enriched in matched ankylosing spondylitis synovial fluid. Clones linked to disease, bearing a CD8+ phenotype, were relatively rare in peripheral blood.

Quantitative 5'-RACE was performed with molecular barcodes, and it yielded the TCR beta libraries. TCRdb re-called the 5' RACE reads with MiXCR, one entry per CDR3 protein. The table lists under 550,000 distinct CDR3 sequences, roughly 25% of them singletons, with 0.89% in the top ten. This CDR3 has 14 amino acids. Germline V gene sequence: CDR1 SGHVS, CDR2 FQNEAQ. The trim removed 6 bases at V and 5 bases at J, leaving 4 bases unmatched. The chain carries TRBV7-8 and TRBJ2-3, with 11 bases identical to TRBD1. Input material: blood, either unsorted or a sorted T cell fraction (not recorded which). The source is a male donor with ankylosing spondylitis. The CDR3 reads CASSRGQGVDTQYF. The CDR3 DNA reads as TGTGCCAGCAGTAGGGGACAGGGGGTAGATACGCAGTATTTT.